This paragraph covers one T cell receptor (beta chain) sequence. At one boundary the junction diverges from the germline segment, which might be a read error. These data are taken from a study of shared T cell receptors in the human thymus. Profiling relied on immunoSEQ multiplex PCR, and the TCRdb table lists in-frame clones only, not all of them. This table has approximately 730,000 clones, approximately 85% appearing once. In addition, the sample was reused for a study of human thymus T cells.

Sample: thymocytes. This sequence was found in a girl under three years old with a congenital heart defect.

CDR3 sequence reads: CAGSPPRSGVNPPDTEAFF. For the CDR3, the DNA is TGTGCCGGCTCACCACCCCGCTCCGGGGTCAACCCTCCGGACACTGAAGCTTTCTTT. The rearrangement joins TRBV18 to TRBJ1-1; no definite D call. Germline CDR1 is KGHSH and CDR2 is LQKENI. The CDR3 totals 19 residues.